A few counts support the clone carrying this T cell receptor beta chain. The data originate from a study of T cells after yellow fever vaccination. Germline V gene sequence: CDR1 SGHRS, CDR2 YFSETQ. V was pared by 3 bases and J by 2 bases, with 15 bases between. The CDR3 is 16 residues long. TCRdb reprocessed the 5' RACE reads via MiXCR and lists one record per CDR3 protein. The sample has 300,000 or so distinct CDR3 sequences; roughly 6.8% are singletons. The sequencing here drew on PBMCs, taken more than 40 days after the first yellow fever vaccination. This TCR was recovered from a man younger than 35 who received the YFV17D yellow fever vaccine. The genes are TRBV5-1 and TRBJ1-3; possible D gene TRBD1, 5 bases. CDR3 protein: CASSSLDTGAGNTIYF. CDR3 sequence (DNA): TGCGCCAGCAGCTCTCTAGATACGGGGGCTGGAAACACCATATATTTT.